These T cell receptor beta chains were read from a single sample in a study of blood T cell repertoires in COVID-19. Sequencing used immunoSEQ multiplex PCR; TCRdb keeps in-frame clones, though not all of them. The sample consists of 160,000 or so clones, roughly 89% of them appearing once. Input material: peripheral blood. All receptors come from a woman in her 70s with COVID-19, enrolled during active disease. Each CDR3 is given with its conserved first and last residue. The D gene is left open where the match is weak. The size entry is marked missing in some rows and otherwise reads once, few, many or a size class.

CDR3	DNA	D	V	length	J	size
CAAQGDHKTQYF	TGTGCCGCACAGGGGGACCATAAGACCCAGTACTTC	TRBD1	TRBV30	12	TRBJ2-5	.
CAGAWTGGYGYTF	TGTGCCGGGGCGTGGACAGGGGGATACGGCTACACCTTC	TRBD1	TRBV6-5	13	TRBJ1-2	.
CASSLGSRVGETQYF	TGTGCCAGCAGCTTAGGTAGCAGGGTCGGAGAGACCCAGTACTTC	.	TRBV11-3	15	TRBJ2-5	.
CASRRPGTGNGSYTF	TGTGCCAGCAGGCGCCCCGGGACAGGGAACGGCAGCTACACCTTC	TRBD1	TRBV28	15	TRBJ1-2	.
CATSRDYATNEKLFF	TGTGCCACCAGCAGGGACTACGCAACTAATGAAAAACTGTTTTTT	.	TRBV15	15	TRBJ1-4	few
CASSFRGGGYDTQYF	TGTGCCAGCAGCTTTAGGGGGGGTGGATACGATACGCAGTATTTT	.	TRBV11-2	15	TRBJ2-3	once
CASSLEGRQGNQPQHF	TGCGCCAGCAGCTTGGAAGGTCGGCAGGGTAATCAGCCCCAGCATTTT	.	TRBV5-1	16	TRBJ1-5	.
CASSYRDLDKNIQYF	TGTGCCAGCAGCTACAGGGATCTGGACAAAAACATTCAGTACTTC	.	TRBV2	15	TRBJ2-4	.
CASRGGSTDTQYF	TGTGCCAGCAGGGGCGGGAGCACAGATACGCAGTATTTT	.	TRBV3-1/TRBV3-2	13	TRBJ2-3	.
CASRPDRARDYGYTF	TGCGCCAGCAGACCGGACAGGGCCCGGGACTATGGCTACACCTTC	TRBD1	TRBV5-1	15	TRBJ1-2	.
CASSLTGGSNEKLFF	TGTGCCAGCAGCTTAACGGGGGGTTCGAATGAAAAACTGTTTTTT	.	TRBV7-3	15	TRBJ1-4	.
CASSLADSPTMNTEAFF	TGTGCCAGCAGCTTGGCGGACAGCCCAACCATGAACACTGAAGCTTTCTTT	.	TRBV5-5	17	TRBJ1-1	few
CASSLERGPEAFF	TGTGCCAGCAGCCTGGAAAGGGGGCCTGAAGCTTTCTTT	TRBD1	TRBV5-4	13	TRBJ1-1	.
CASSSKDRTMNTEAFF	TGTGCCAGCAGCTCGAAGGACAGGACCATGAACACTGAAGCTTTCTTT	TRBD1	TRBV5-4	16	TRBJ1-1	.
CATQTGLGTDTQYF	TGTGCCACCCAGACAGGGTTAGGCACAGATACGCAGTATTTT	TRBD1	TRBV19	14	TRBJ2-3	.
CASSGTGGDSPLHF	TGTGCCAGCAGTGGAACAGGAGGGGATTCACCCCTCCACTTT	.	TRBV25-1	14	TRBJ1-6	.
CASSLDRGHNSPLHF	TGCGCCAGCAGCCTGGACAGGGGGCATAATTCACCCCTCCACTTT	TRBD1	TRBV5-1	15	TRBJ1-6	few
CSVITGATEAFF	TGCAGCGTAATAACAGGGGCGACTGAAGCTTTCTTT	TRBD1	TRBV29-1	12	TRBJ1-1	.
CASSFSGVSYEQYF	TGCGCCAGCAGCTTTAGCGGGGTCTCCTACGAGCAGTACTTC	TRBD2	TRBV5-1	14	TRBJ2-7	.
CASSDSDRGNYGYTF	TGTGCCAGCAGTGACTCTGACAGGGGCAACTATGGCTACACCTTC	TRBD1	TRBV2	15	TRBJ1-2	.
CASTTGGEETQYF	TGTGCCTCAACGACAGGGGGCGAAGAGACCCAGTACTTC	TRBD1	TRBV30	13	TRBJ2-5	.
CAIFNQGIGNTIYF	TGTGCCATCTTTAATCAGGGGATCGGAAACACCATATATTTT	.	TRBV10-3	14	TRBJ1-3	.
CASTQGRDGELFF	TGTGCCAGCACACAGGGGCGAGACGGGGAGCTGTTTTTT	TRBD1	TRBV28	13	TRBJ2-2	.
CASSEGGQYYGYTF	TGTGCCAGCAGTGAAGGGGGGCAATACTATGGCTACACCTTC	.	TRBV2	14	TRBJ1-2	.
CASSGTAGNTIYF	TGTGCCAGTAGTGGGACAGCGGGAAACACCATATATTTT	TRBD1	TRBV19	13	TRBJ1-3	.
CASRRRGETQYF	TGTGCCAGCAGGCGGCGGGGTGAGACCCAGTACTTC	.	TRBV2	12	TRBJ2-5	.
CASSPNARGYTGELFF	TGTGCCAGCAGCCCTAACGCCAGGGGATACACCGGGGAGCTGTTTTTT	.	TRBV28	16	TRBJ2-2	.
CASSLGLQETQYF	TGTGCCAGCAGCTTGGGACTTCAAGAGACCCAGTACTTC	.	TRBV5-6	13	TRBJ2-5	.
CASSQQENTEAFF	TGTGCCAGCAGCCAACAGGAGAACACTGAAGCTTTCTTT	.	TRBV7-3	13	TRBJ1-1	few
CASSFGRARETQYF	TGTGCCAGCAGCTTTGGCAGGGCCCGAGAGACCCAGTACTTC	.	TRBV7-9	14	TRBJ2-5	.
CRAGGIYGYTF	TGCAGGGCCGGGGGGATTTATGGCTACACCTTC	.	TRBV20-1	11	TRBJ1-2	.
CASSLSPDQPQHF	TGTGCCAGCAGTTTGTCCCCTGATCAGCCCCAGCATTTT	.	TRBV2	13	TRBJ1-5	.
CASSPAGSGANVLTF	TGTGCCAGTAGTCCCGCGGGCTCTGGGGCCAACGTCCTGACTTTC	.	TRBV19	15	TRBJ2-6	.
CASSYGRGAGETQYF	TGTGCCAGCAGTTACGGCCGCGGGGCCGGAGAGACCCAGTACTTC	.	TRBV6-5	15	TRBJ2-5	.
CASRTYRDNQPQHF	TGTGCCAGTAGGACTTACAGGGATAATCAGCCCCAGCATTTT	.	TRBV19	14	TRBJ1-5	.
CASSLWLAGGQVDEQFF	TGTGCCAGCAGCTTATGGCTAGCGGGGGGTCAGGTGGATGAGCAGTTCTTC	TRBD2	TRBV7-2	17	TRBJ2-1	.
CASSSPTASSSYNSPLHF	TGTGCCAGCAGCTCACCGACAGCCTCAAGCTCCTATAATTCACCCCTCCACTTT	.	TRBV5-6	18	TRBJ1-6	.
CASSQMSATNEKLFF	TGTGCCAGCAGCCAAATGTCAGCAACTAATGAAAAACTGTTTTTT	.	TRBV3-1/TRBV3-2	15	TRBJ1-4	.
CASSLGAGFMNEQFF	TGTGCCAGCAGCTTAGGGGCCGGATTCATGAATGAGCAGTTCTTC	.	TRBV7-9	15	TRBJ2-1	once
CASFRGASYEQYF	TGTGCCAGCTTCCGGGGAGCGTCCTACGAGCAGTACTTC	.	TRBV2	13	TRBJ2-7	.
CASSIDSNSPLHF	TGTGCCAGCAGCATAGACAGTAATTCACCCCTCCACTTT	.	TRBV7-9	13	TRBJ1-6	.
CASSLQGIYGYTF	TGTGCCAGCAGCCTACAGGGGATCTATGGCTACACCTTC	TRBD1	TRBV3-1/TRBV3-2	13	TRBJ1-2	.
CASSSDRGQNIQYF	TGTGCCAGCAGCTCGGACAGGGGCCAAAACATTCAGTACTTC	TRBD1	TRBV5-4	14	TRBJ2-4	.
CASSLNPTAHSGNTIYF	TGTGCCAGCAGCTTAAATCCAACAGCTCACTCTGGAAACACCATATATTTT	.	TRBV11-2	17	TRBJ1-3	.
CASSPDFETQYF	TGTGCCAGCAGCCCCGACTTCGAGACCCAGTACTTC	.	TRBV7-9	12	TRBJ2-5	.
CASSHDRVSGNTIYF	TGTGCCAGCAGCCACGACCGGGTCTCTGGAAACACCATATATTTT	.	TRBV7-2	15	TRBJ1-3	.
CAWSVLESRALNTEAFF	TGTGCCTGGAGTGTACTAGAGAGTCGCGCCTTGAACACTGAAGCTTTCTTT	.	TRBV30	17	TRBJ1-1	.
CAISESGTSGGAGNIQYF	TGTGCCATCAGTGAGTCCGGGACTAGCGGGGGGGCCGGTAACATTCAGTACTTC	TRBD2	TRBV10-3	18	TRBJ2-4	.
CASSYQSGNTIYF	TGTGCCAGCAGTTACCAGTCTGGAAACACCATATATTTT	.	TRBV6-6	13	TRBJ1-3	.